Below are 31 T cell receptor beta chains sequenced from a single sample in a study of blood T cell repertoires in COVID-19. TCRdb's copy holds only in-frame clones and misses some; the assay was immunoSEQ multiplex PCR. The sample records a few hundred thousand clones, roughly 90% being singletons. The specimen was PBMCs or T cells enriched from blood (not recorded which). These receptors were taken from a woman younger than 45 who had recovered from COVID-19.

CDR3 region: CASSQDGGLAGGRNTGELFF. CDR3 DNA sequence: TGCGCCAGCAGCCAAGATGGGGGACTAGCGGGAGGACGGAACACCGGGGAGCTGTTTTTT. The chain employs TRBV4-1 and TRBJ2-2; TRBD2 aligns across 15 bases. Germline CDR1 and CDR2: MGHRA and YSYEKL. The CDR3 runs to 20 residues. Trimming cost V 0 bases and J 1 base; bases outside gene matches: 6.

The V gene is TRBV5-1, the J gene TRBJ1-4; D perhaps matches TRBD1 (6 bases). Trimming shortened V by 1 base and J by 3 bases, and 10 bases separated the two germline ends. The germline gives CDR1 SGHRS, CDR2 YFSETQ. The CDR3 covers 15 residues. In nucleotides, the CDR3 is TGCGCCAGCAGCTTGTTAGGGGGATCTAATGAAAAACTGTTTTTT. Translation gives CASSLLGGSNEKLFF.

The chain is built from TRBV28 and TRBJ2-1; 8 positions agree with TRBD2. J gave up 0 bases and V 3 bases, and 10 bases lay outside the gene matches. The CDR3 is made up of 18 amino acids. Germline V CDR1 and CDR2: MDHEN, SYDVKM. In DNA form, the CDR3 reads TGTGCCAGCAGTTTGGGAGGACTAGCTCCCAGCTCCTACAATGAGCAGTTCTTC. Translated: CASSLGGLAPSSYNEQFF. The full variable domain, its missing parts supplied by reference TRBV28 and TRBJ2-1, is DVKVTQSSRYLVKRTGEKVFLECVQDMDHENMFWYRQDPGLGLRLIYFSYDVKMKEKGDIPEGYSVSREKKERFSLILESASTNQTSMYLCASSLGGLAPSSYNEQFFGPGTRLTVL.

This sequence joins TRBV27 and TRBJ2-1; 8 nucleotides line up with TRBD1. V shed 6 bases, J shed 7 bases, and the junction held 5 bases outside the gene matches. Germline loops: CDR1 MNHEY, CDR2 SMNVEV (reference sequence). The CDR3 loop spans 13 amino acids. The CDR3 DNA reads TGTGCCAGCAGGACAGGGGCGATAAATGAGCAGTTCTTC. As protein: CASRTGAINEQFF.

The chain recombines TRBV3-1 (or the pseudogene TRBV3-2) with TRBJ1-1; TRBD1 is a possible D gene (6 bases). Germline values: CDR1 LGHDT, CDR2 YNNKEL (reference sequence). This CDR3 has 14 residues. V was trimmed by 2 bases and J by 3 bases, leaving 10 bases between them. The DNA of the CDR3 is TGTGCCAGCAGCCAAATACAGGGAGACACTGAAGCTTTCTTT. Its protein product is CASSQIQGDTEAFF.

This clone appeared a few times. The rearrangement joins TRBV9 to TRBJ1-5; 7 bases are a match to TRBD1. After removal of 4 bases from V and 4 bases from J, the junction contained 5 bases not matched to a gene. The CDR3 loop spans 14 amino acids. Per germline, CDR1 SGDLS and CDR2 YYNGEE. The CDR3 coding sequence is TGTGCCAGCAGCCAGAGGGACAGAAATCAGCCCCAGCATTTT. Encoded protein: CASSQRDRNQPQHF.

V and J are TRBV12-3 or TRBV12-4 and TRBJ2-1; TRBD2 agrees at 9 bases. V lost 7 bases to trimming and J lost 8 bases; unmatched junction nucleotides: 6. The CDR3 runs 13 residues. The CDR3 here is CASMVSGGYEQFF. CDR3 DNA sequence: TGTGCCAGCATGGTTAGCGGGGGATATGAGCAGTTCTTC.

This clone was counted once. This chain joins TRBV24-1 and TRBJ1-2, with D perhaps matching TRBD1 (6 bases). This CDR3 contains 14 residues. The germline V gene has CDR1 KGHDR and CDR2 SFDVKD. The germline V and J ends were trimmed by 0 bases and 7 bases, with 11 bases remaining between them. CDR3 sequence: CATSDLQAGAGYTF. The CDR3 DNA is TGTGCCACCAGTGATTTGCAGGCAGGGGCTGGCTACACCTTC.

The CDR3 coding sequence is TGTGCCAGCAGCCTACCGGAAGGGGCAGACCTGCATAAATCCTACGAGCAGTACTTC. Encoded protein: CASSLPEGADLHKSYEQYF. V gene TRBV7-8 combines with J gene TRBJ2-7; the D gene is possibly TRBD1 (5 bases). Germline V lookup: CDR1 SGHVS, CDR2 FQNEAQ. V was pared by 5 bases and J by 1 base, with 27 bases between. This CDR3 spans 19 amino acids.

This sequence joins TRBV6-6 and TRBJ2-3; D perhaps matches TRBD2 (7 bases). This CDR3 has 14 residues. The V gene's germline CDR1 is MNHNY and CDR2 SVGAGI (reference sequence). V was pared by 7 bases and J by 2 bases, with 13 bases between. In DNA, the CDR3 is TGTGCCAGCATAGGAGGGGGGGCCACAGATACGCAGTATTTT. It translates to CASIGGGATDTQYF.

The chain is built from TRBV6-5 and TRBJ1-6, with a tentative D call TRBD1 (6 bases). The germline V gene has CDR1 MNHEY and CDR2 SVGAGI. Trimming pared 8 bases from V and 15 bases from J, leaving 14 bases between. There are 11 residues in the CDR3. CDR3 sequence reads: CASVGGISLHF. In DNA form, the CDR3 reads TGTGCCAGCGTAGGGGGAATTAGCCTCCACTTT.

J is TRBJ1-6 and V is TRBV6-6; TRBD1 aligns across 9 bases. The germline CDR1 and CDR2 sequences are MNHNY and SVGAGI (reference sequence). This CDR3 is 16 amino acids long. V dropped 5 bases and J dropped 5; count of bases not matched to a gene: 7. CDR3 region: CASSQRTGANNSPLHF. CDR3 sequence (DNA): TGTGCCAGCAGTCAACGGACAGGGGCGAATAATTCACCCCTCCACTTT.

The chain links TRBV5-6 to TRBJ2-2; 7 nucleotides align to TRBD1. The junction had 5 bases not matched to a gene; V was cut back by 2 bases and J by 1 base. The CDR3 is made up of 16 amino acids. Germline CDR1 and CDR2: SGHDT and YYEEEE. CDR3 sequence (DNA): TGTGCCAGCAGCTTCGGGTACAGGGGGAACACCGGGGAGCTGTTTTTT. As protein: CASSFGYRGNTGELFF.

This chain links TRBV6-5 with TRBJ2-3; D remains unclear. The germline gives CDR1 MNHEY, CDR2 SVGAGI. V was pared by 2 bases and J by 2 bases, with 11 bases between. The CDR3 runs to 15 residues. In DNA form, the CDR3 reads TGTGCCAGCAGTTACGAGCCGGGTATCACAGATACGCAGTATTTT. Its translation is CASSYEPGITDTQYF.

Turning to this clone: At the DNA level, this CDR3 is encoded by other sequences in the same sample as well. The chain recombines TRBV9 with TRBJ1-5; D ambiguous. V was cut by 0 bases and J by 3 bases, with 4 bases left in between. Germline V gene sequence: CDR1 SGDLS, CDR2 YYNGEE. The CDR3 runs 13 residues. The CDR3 reads CASSVADNQPQHF. CDR3 nucleotides: TGTGCCAGCAGCGTAGCAGACAATCAGCCCCAGCATTTT.

This chain uses TRBV29-1 with TRBJ1-1; 9 bases are a match to TRBD1. With 4 bases clipped from V and 3 bases from J, the junction kept 15 bases outside the gene matches. The germline V gene has CDR1 SQVTM and CDR2 ANQGSEA. The CDR3 runs to 17 residues. CDR3 loop: CSVVGGQGKGRDTEAFF. CDR3 in DNA: TGCAGCGTTGTCGGGGGACAGGGAAAAGGTCGGGACACTGAAGCTTTCTTT.

The chain employs TRBV6-5 and TRBJ2-7; D is undetermined. Germline V CDR1 and CDR2: MNHEY, SVGAGI. V was trimmed by 4 bases and J by 0 bases, leaving 7 bases between them. This CDR3 has 13 residues. As DNA, the CDR3 is TGTGCCAGCAGTTCCCCGGGCTCCTACGAGCAGTACTTC. Protein sequence: CASSSPGSYEQYF.

The V and J genes are TRBV3-1 (or the pseudogene TRBV3-2) and TRBJ1-2; D possibly corresponds to TRBD1 (5 bases). With 5 bases removed from V and 6 bases from J, the gap between germline ends came to 10 bases. The CDR3 has 12 residues. Germline-derived CDR1 and CDR2 are LGHDT and YNNKEL (reference sequence). DNA for the CDR3: TGTGCCAGCAGCTTCCAGGGAAATGGCTACACCTTC. Translation: CASSFQGNGYTF.

This clone occurred once. The J gene is TRBJ1-5, the V gene TRBV6-4; 7 bases are shared with TRBD1. Per the germline V gene, CDR1 is MRHNA and CDR2 is SNTAGT. The CDR3 is 13 residues long. V dropped 5 bases and J dropped 6; count of bases not matched to a gene: 4. CDR3: CASSWGQPQPQHF. DNA of the CDR3: TGTGCCAGCAGTTGGGGACAGCCTCAGCCCCAGCATTTT.

The rearrangement uses TRBV7-9 and TRBJ2-1; tentatively, D is TRBD1 (5 bases). The CDR3 consists of 11 residues. Deletions cut 4 bases from V and 10 bases from J, with 8 bases between. Germline V gene lookup returns CDR1 SEHNR and CDR2 FQNEAQ (reference sequence). The CDR3 loop is CASSYRTEQFF. CDR3 sequence (DNA): TGTGCCAGCAGCTACCGGACAGAGCAGTTCTTC.

V usage is TRBV5-1 and J usage is TRBJ2-5; the match to TRBD2 covers 9 bases. The CDR3 contains 15 residues. Germline assignment: CDR1 SGHRS and CDR2 YFSETQ. Trimming took 0 bases from V and 5 from J; bases not matched to a gene: 5. CDR3 coding DNA: TGCGCCAGCAGCTTGGTAGGCGGGGGGGCTGAGACCCAGTACTTC. It codes for CASSLVGGGAETQYF.

This chain links TRBV19 with TRBJ1-6; D is undetermined. The CDR3 sequence is 14 residues long. Germline V gene sequence: CDR1 LNHDA, CDR2 SQIVND (reference sequence). V was pared by 3 bases and J by 6 bases, with 9 bases between. The CDR3 is CASSITNINSPLHF. The CDR3 coding sequence is TGTGCCAGTAGTATTACGAACATTAATTCACCCCTCCACTTT.

This chain links TRBV14 with TRBJ2-7, with TRBD1 matching over 7 bases. This CDR3 region has 14 residues. Per the germline V gene, CDR1 is SGHDN and CDR2 is FVKESK. V gave up 4 bases and J gave up 1 base; unmatched junction bases: 4. CDR3 residues: CASSPLGQSYEQYF. In DNA, the CDR3 is TGTGCCAGCAGCCCCCTGGGACAGTCCTACGAGCAGTACTTC.

The chain's CDR3 is CASSLARLETQYF. The CDR3 nucleotides are TGTGCCAGCAGTTTGGCTAGATTGGAGACCCAGTACTTC. The rearrangement links TRBV28 to TRBJ2-5, with D unresolved. V was clipped by 3 bases and J by 5 bases, with 10 bases between them. The CDR3 covers 13 residues. Germline V lookup: CDR1 MDHEN, CDR2 SYDVKM.

V usage is TRBV6-5 and J usage is TRBJ1-4; 7 nucleotides match TRBD1. The CDR3 consists of 13 residues. Germline V gene lookup returns CDR1 MNHEY and CDR2 SVGAGI. V gave up 6 bases and J gave up 5 bases; unmatched junction bases: 3. The CDR3 DNA reads TGTGCCAGCAGAATGACAGGGAATGAAAAACTGTTTTTT. Translating it yields CASRMTGNEKLFF.

The gene calls are TRBV9 and TRBJ1-5, with D uncertain. The germline V and J ends were trimmed by 4 bases and 9 bases, with 8 bases remaining between them. Germline lookup yields CDR1 SGDLS and CDR2 YYNGEE. There are 11 residues in the CDR3. The CDR3: CASSFTGPQHF. In DNA, the CDR3 is TGTGCCAGCAGCTTCACGGGGCCCCAGCATTTT.

The gene calls are TRBV9 and TRBJ2-1, with 8 positions matching TRBD2. There are 16 residues in the CDR3. Germline trimming cut 0 bases from V and 8 bases from J; bases unmatched to any gene: 10. The V gene's germline CDR1 is SGDLS and CDR2 YYNGEE. The CDR3 loop is CASSVVESGGHYEQFF. The CDR3, as DNA: TGTGCCAGCAGCGTAGTGGAGTCGGGGGGGCACTATGAGCAGTTCTTC.

The count of this clone is one. V and J are TRBV5-4 and TRBJ2-7; 7 nucleotides match TRBD1. Germline V gene lookup returns CDR1 SGHNT and CDR2 YYREEE (reference sequence). V shed 2 bases, J shed 7 bases, and the junction held 3 bases outside the gene matches. The CDR3 contains 12 residues. The DNA for the CDR3 is TGTGCCAGCAGCTTAACAGGGGAAGAGCAGTACTTC. Translated, it gives CASSLTGEEQYF.

This chain joins TRBV5-1 and TRBJ2-3; TRBD2 matches at 9 bases. Germline V gene data show CDR1 as SGHRS and CDR2 as YFSETQ. Trimming took 8 bases from V and 4 from J; bases not matched to a gene: 17. The CDR3 is 17 amino acids. The CDR3 spells CASSFGGAGGPADTQYF. In DNA form, the CDR3 reads TGCGCCAGTTCCTTCGGAGGGGCGGGAGGGCCCGCAGATACGCAGTATTTT.

V is TRBV7-9 and J is TRBJ1-5, with 8 nucleotides matching TRBD1. The CDR3 is 16 residues long. Germline V lookup: CDR1 SEHNR, CDR2 FQNEAQ (reference sequence). V lost 4 bases to trimming and J lost 3 bases; unmatched junction nucleotides: 8. Written as DNA, the CDR3 is TGTGCCAGCAGCTCCACAGGGGGGGGCTTCAATCAGCCCCAGCATTTT. Translating it yields CASSSTGGGFNQPQHF.

The genes are TRBV2 and TRBJ1-1; possible D gene TRBD1, 6 bases. The germline V and J ends were trimmed by 7 bases and 1 base, with 16 bases remaining between them. Germline V gene data show CDR1 as SNHLY and CDR2 as FYNNEI. The CDR3 has 15 residues. CDR3 sequence (DNA): TGTGCCAGCAACCTAAGGACAGCAGGGAACACTGAAGCTTTCTTT. Amino acids: CASNLRTAGNTEAFF.